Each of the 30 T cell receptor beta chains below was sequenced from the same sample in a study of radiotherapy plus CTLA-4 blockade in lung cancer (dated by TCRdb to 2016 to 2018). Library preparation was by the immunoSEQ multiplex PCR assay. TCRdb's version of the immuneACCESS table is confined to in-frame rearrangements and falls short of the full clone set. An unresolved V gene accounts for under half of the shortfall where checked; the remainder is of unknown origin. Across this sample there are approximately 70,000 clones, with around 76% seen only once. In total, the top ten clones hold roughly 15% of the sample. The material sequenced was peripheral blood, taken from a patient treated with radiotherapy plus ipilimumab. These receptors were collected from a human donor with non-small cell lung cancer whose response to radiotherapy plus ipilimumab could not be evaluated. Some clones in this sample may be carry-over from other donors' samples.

In DNA, the CDR3 is TGTGCCAGCAGCGCGACAGGGTTTAACACCGGGGAGCTGTTTTTT. Translating it yields CASSATGFNTGELFF. The chain is built from TRBV9 and TRBJ2-2; 7 bases agree with TRBD1. With 3 bases clipped from V and 2 bases from J, the junction kept 4 bases outside the gene matches. CDR3 length: 15 amino acids. The germline V gene encodes CDR1 SGDLS and CDR2 YYNGEE.

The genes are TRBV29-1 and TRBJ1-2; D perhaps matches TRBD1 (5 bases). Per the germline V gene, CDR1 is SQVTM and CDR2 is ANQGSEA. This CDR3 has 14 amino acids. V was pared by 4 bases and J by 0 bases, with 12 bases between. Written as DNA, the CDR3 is TGCAGCGTTGTTAGCAGGGCCGCTAACTATGGCTACACCTTC. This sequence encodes CSVVSRAANYGYTF.

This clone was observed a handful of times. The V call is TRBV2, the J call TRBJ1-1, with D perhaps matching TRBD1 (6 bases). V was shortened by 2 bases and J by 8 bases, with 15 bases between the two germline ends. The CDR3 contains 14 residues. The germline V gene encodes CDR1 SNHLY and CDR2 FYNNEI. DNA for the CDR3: TGTGCCAGCAGTGAACCGGGACAAGACTTGGAAGCTTTCTTT. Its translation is CASSEPGQDLEAFF. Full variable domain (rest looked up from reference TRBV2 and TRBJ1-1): EPEVTQTPSHQVTQMGQEVILRCVPISNHLYFYWYRQILGQKVEFLVSFYNNEISEKSEIFDDQFSVERPDGSNFTLKIRSTKLEDSAMYFCASSEPGQDLEAFFGQGTRLTVV.

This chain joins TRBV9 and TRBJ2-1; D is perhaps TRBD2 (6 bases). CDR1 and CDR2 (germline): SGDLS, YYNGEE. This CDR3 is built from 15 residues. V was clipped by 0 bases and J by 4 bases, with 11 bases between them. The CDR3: CASSVDGAGYNEQFF. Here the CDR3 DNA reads TGTGCCAGCAGCGTAGATGGGGCGGGGTACAATGAGCAGTTCTTC.

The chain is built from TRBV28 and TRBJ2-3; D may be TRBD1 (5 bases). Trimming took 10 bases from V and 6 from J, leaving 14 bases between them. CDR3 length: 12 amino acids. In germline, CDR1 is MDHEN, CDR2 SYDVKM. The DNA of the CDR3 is TGTGCCACCCAAAGGGGCTGGGATACGCAGTATTTT. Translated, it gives CATQRGWDTQYF. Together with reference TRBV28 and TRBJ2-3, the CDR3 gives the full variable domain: DVKVTQSSRYLVKRTGEKVFLECVQDMDHENMFWYRQDPGLGLRLIYFSYDVKMKEKGDIPEGYSVSREKKERFSLILESASTNQTSMYLCATQRGWDTQYFGPGTRLTVL.

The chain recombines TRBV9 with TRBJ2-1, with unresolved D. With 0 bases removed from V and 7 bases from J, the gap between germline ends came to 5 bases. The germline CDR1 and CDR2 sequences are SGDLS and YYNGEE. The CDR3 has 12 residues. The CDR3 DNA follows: TGTGCCAGCAGCGTAGTGGCTAATGAGCAGTTCTTC. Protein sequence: CASSVVANEQFF.

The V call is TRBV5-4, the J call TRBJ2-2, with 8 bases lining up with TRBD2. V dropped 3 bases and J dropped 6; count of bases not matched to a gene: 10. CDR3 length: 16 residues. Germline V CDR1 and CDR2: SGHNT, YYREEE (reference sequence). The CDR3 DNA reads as TGTGCCAGCAGCTACCCCGGAAGCGGGGGCCCCGGGGAGCTGTTTTTT. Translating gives CASSYPGSGGPGELFF.

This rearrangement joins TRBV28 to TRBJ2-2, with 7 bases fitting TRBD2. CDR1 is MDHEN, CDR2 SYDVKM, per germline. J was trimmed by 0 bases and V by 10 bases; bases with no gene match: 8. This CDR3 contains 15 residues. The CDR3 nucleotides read TGTGCCATCGGGGGGACTACCGCGAACACCGGGGAGCTGTTTTTT. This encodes CAIGGTTANTGELFF.

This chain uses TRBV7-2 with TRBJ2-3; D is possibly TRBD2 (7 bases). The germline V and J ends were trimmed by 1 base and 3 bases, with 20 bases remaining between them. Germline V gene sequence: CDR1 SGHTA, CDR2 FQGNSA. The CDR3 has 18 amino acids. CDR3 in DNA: TGTGCCAGCAGCTTAGAGGCTGGGGTGGGGGGGCCGACAGATACGCAGTATTTT. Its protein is CASSLEAGVGGPTDTQYF.

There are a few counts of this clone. The CDR3: CASSIATDTQYF. CDR3 DNA: TGTGCCAGTAGTATAGCAACAGATACGCAGTATTTT. V is TRBV19 and J is TRBJ2-3; no reliable D call. Germline CDR1 LNHDA, CDR2 SQIVND (reference sequence). This CDR3 comprises 12 residues. Trimming left V 1 base short and J 3 bases short, with 2 bases between.

Here the CDR3 DNA reads TGTGCCAGTGCCACCCCCGGGACAGTCTCCTACGAGCAGTACTTC. Protein: CASATPGTVSYEQYF. The chain links TRBV19 to TRBJ2-7, with 7 bases lining up with TRBD1. The CDR3 is 15 amino acids. Germline CDR1 LNHDA, CDR2 SQIVND (reference sequence). The V and J ends lost 8 bases and 0 bases, in that order; junction bases with no gene match: 10.

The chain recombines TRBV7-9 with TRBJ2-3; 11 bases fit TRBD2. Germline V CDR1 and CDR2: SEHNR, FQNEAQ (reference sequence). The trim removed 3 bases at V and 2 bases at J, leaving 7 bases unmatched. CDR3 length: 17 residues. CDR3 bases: TGTGCCAGCAGCTTCAGGCTAGCGGGGGGTGCCACAGATACGCAGTATTTT. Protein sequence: CASSFRLAGGATDTQYF.

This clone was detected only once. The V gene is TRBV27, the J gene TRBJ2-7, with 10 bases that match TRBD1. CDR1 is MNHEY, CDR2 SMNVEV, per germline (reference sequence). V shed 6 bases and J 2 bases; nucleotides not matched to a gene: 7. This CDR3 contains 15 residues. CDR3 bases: TGTGCCAGCAGCGGCTGGGACAGGGGCACCTACGAGCAGTACTTC. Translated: CASSGWDRGTYEQYF.

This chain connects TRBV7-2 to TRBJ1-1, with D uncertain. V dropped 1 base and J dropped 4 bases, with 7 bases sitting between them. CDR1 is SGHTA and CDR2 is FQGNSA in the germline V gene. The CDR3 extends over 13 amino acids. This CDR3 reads CASSLDGLTEAFF. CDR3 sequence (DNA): TGTGCCAGCAGCTTAGACGGACTCACTGAAGCTTTCTTT. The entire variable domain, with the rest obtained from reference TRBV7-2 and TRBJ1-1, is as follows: GAGVSQSPSNKVTEKGKDVELRCDPISGHTALYWYRQSLGQGLEFLIYFQGNSAPDKSGLPSDRFSAERTGGSVSTLTIQRTQQEDSAVYLCASSLDGLTEAFFGQGTRLTVV.

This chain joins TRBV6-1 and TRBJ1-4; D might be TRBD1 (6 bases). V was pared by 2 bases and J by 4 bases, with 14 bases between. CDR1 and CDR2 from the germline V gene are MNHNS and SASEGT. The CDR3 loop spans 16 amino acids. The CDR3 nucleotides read TGTGCCAGCAGTGAACAGGGGACCGCCTTTAATGAAAAACTGTTTTTT. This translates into CASSEQGTAFNEKLFF.

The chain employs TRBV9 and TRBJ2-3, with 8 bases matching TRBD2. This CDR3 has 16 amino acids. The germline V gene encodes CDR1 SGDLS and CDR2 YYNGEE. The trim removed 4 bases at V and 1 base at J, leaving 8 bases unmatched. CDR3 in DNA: TGTGCCAGCAGCCCTCCGCAAGCGGGGGGCACAGATACGCAGTATTTT. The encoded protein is CASSPPQAGGTDTQYF.

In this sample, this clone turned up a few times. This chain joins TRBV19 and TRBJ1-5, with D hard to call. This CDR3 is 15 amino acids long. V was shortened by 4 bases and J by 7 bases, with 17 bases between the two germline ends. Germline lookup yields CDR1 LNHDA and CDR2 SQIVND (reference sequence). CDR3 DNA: TGTGCCAGTAGTAGGGGAGAGGGAGGTGGACAGCCCCAGCATTTT. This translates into CASSRGEGGGQPQHF. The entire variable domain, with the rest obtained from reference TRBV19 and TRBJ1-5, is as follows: DGGITQSPKYLFRKEGQNVTLSCEQNLNHDAMYWYRQDPGQGLRLIYYSQIVNDFQKGDIAEGYSVSREKKESFPLTVTSAQKNPTAFYLCASSRGEGGGQPQHFGDGTRLSIL.

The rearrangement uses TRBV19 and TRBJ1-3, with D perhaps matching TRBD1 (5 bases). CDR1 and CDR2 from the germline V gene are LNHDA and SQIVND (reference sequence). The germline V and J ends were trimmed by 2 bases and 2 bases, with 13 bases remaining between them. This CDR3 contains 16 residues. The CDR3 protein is CASSIQVAGPGNTIYF. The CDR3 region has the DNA TGTGCCAGTAGTATACAGGTTGCGGGACCTGGAAACACCATATATTTT.

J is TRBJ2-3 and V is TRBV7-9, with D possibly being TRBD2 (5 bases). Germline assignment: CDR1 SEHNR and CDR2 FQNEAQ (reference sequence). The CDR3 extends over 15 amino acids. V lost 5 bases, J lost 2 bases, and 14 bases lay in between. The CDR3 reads CASSTEGGNTDTQYF. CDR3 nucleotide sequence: TGTGCCAGCAGCACCGAGGGTGGGAACACAGATACGCAGTATTTT.

CDR3 residues: CASSLSAGGLTGELFF. The CDR3, as DNA: TGCGCCAGCAGCTTAAGTGCAGGGGGCCTCACCGGGGAGCTGTTTTTT. The chain recombines TRBV5-1 with TRBJ2-2, with 8 bases fitting TRBD1. CDR1 and CDR2 (germline): SGHRS, YFSETQ. The CDR3 extends over 16 amino acids. The ends lost 2 bases at V and 4 bases at J; junction bases unmatched: 7.

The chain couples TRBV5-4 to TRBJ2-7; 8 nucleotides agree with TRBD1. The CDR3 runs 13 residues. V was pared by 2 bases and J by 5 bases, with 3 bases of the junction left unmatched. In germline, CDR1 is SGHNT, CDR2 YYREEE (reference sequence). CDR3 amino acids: CASSFVQGDEQYF. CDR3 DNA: TGTGCCAGCAGCTTTGTACAGGGGGACGAGCAGTACTTC.

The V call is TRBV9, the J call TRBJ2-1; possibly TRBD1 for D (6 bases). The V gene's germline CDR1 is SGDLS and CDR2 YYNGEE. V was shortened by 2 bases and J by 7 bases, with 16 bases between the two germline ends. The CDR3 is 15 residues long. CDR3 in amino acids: CASSVLPGRGNEQFF. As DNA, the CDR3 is TGTGCCAGCAGCGTTCTCCCAGGTAGGGGGAATGAGCAGTTCTTC.

Written as DNA, the CDR3 is TGCAGCGTTGAAGGCGGACAGGGGGCAACTGAAGCTTTCTTT. This translates into CSVEGGQGATEAFF. The chain joins TRBV29-1 to TRBJ1-1; 11 bases match TRBD1. This CDR3 comprises 14 residues. Germline V lookup: CDR1 SQVTM, CDR2 ANQGSEA. With V trimmed by 1 base and J by 5 bases, 3 bases remained unmatched.

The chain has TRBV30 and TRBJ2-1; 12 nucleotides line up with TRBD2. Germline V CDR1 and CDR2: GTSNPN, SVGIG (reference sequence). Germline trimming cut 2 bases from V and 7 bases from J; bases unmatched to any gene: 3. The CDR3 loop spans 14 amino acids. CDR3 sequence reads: CAWSPLAGGNEQFF. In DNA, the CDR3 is TGTGCCTGGAGTCCACTAGCGGGGGGAAATGAGCAGTTCTTC.

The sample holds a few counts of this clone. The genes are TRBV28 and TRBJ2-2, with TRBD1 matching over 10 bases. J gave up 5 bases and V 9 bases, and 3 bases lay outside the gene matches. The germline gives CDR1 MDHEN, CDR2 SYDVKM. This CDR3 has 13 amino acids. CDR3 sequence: CASWTGGTGELFF. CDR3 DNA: TGTGCCAGTTGGACAGGGGGGACCGGGGAGCTGTTTTTT.

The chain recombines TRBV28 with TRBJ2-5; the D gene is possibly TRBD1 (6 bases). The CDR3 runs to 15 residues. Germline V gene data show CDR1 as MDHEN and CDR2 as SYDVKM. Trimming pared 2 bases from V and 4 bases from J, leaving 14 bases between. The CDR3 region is CASSLQGLPGETQYF. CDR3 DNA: TGTGCCAGCAGTTTACAGGGGCTACCAGGAGAGACCCAGTACTTC.

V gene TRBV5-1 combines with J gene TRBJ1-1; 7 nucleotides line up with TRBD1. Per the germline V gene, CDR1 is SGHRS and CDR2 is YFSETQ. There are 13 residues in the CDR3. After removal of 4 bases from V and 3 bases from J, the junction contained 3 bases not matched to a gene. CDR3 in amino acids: CASSSTGDTEAFF. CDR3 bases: TGCGCCAGCAGCAGCACAGGGGACACTGAAGCTTTCTTT.

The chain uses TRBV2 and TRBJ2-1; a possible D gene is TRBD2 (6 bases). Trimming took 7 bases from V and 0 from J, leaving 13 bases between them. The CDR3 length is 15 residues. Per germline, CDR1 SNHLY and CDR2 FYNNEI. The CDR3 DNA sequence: TGTGCCAGCACTGCTCTGGGGGGCTCCTACAATGAGCAGTTCTTC. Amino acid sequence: CASTALGGSYNEQFF.

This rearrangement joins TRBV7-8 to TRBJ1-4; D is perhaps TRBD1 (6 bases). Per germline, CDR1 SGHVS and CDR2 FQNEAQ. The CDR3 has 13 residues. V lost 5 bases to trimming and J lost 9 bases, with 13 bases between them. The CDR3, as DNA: TGTGCCAGCAGCAAATACAGGGAAAAAAAACTGTTTTTT. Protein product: CASSKYREKKLFF.

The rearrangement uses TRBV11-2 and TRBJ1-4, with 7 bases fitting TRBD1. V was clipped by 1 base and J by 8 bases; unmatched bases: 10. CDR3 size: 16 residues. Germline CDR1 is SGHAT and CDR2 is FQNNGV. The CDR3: CASSLAHTGVGEKLFF. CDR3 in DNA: TGTGCCAGCAGCTTAGCCCATACAGGGGTGGGGGAAAAACTGTTTTTT.